The 26 T cell receptor beta chains below all came from one sample that was sequenced in a study of monozygotic twins with inflammatory bowel disease. From its re-call of the 5' RACE reads, TCRdb lists each CDR3 protein once, without DNA. The sample holds approximately 210,000 distinct CDR3 sequences. Source material: blood. Receptor source: a human donor with ulcerative colitis or Crohn's disease, or a healthy co-twin of an affected twin (not recorded which).

The V gene is TRBV4-3, the J gene TRBJ2-2; there is no DNA to check the TCRdb D call of TRBD1. Germline V gene lookup returns CDR1 LGHNA and CDR2 YSLEER. The CDR3 length is 16 residues. CDR3 region: CASSQETGINTGELFF.

The genes are TRBV20-1 and TRBJ1-5; TCRdb designates TRBD1, a call that cannot be tested without DNA. From germline, CDR1 is DFQATT and CDR2 SNEGSKA (reference sequence). The CDR3 is 14 residues long. This CDR3 reads CSADPGTSNQPQHF.

The chain recombines TRBV2 with TRBJ2-7; the TRBD2 assignment by TCRdb is unverifiable without DNA. This CDR3 spans 13 amino acids. Germline V gives CDR1 SNHLY, CDR2 FYNNEI. The CDR3 is CAGKDFPISEQYF. Using reference TRBV2 and TRBJ2-7 for the parts outside the CDR3, the full variable domain is EPEVTQTPSHQVTQMGQEVILRCVPISNHLYFYWYRQILGQKVEFLVSFYNNEISEKSEIFDDQFSVERPDGSNFTLKIRSTKLEDSAMYFCAGKDFPISEQYFGPGTRLTVT.

J is TRBJ2-2 and V is TRBV7-9. This CDR3 region has 12 residues. Germline lookup yields CDR1 SEHNR and CDR2 FQNEAQ (reference sequence). The chain's CDR3 is CASSLNVGELFF.

The chain has TRBV4-1 and TRBJ2-1; absent DNA, TCRdb's TRBD2 call cannot be checked. Germline CDR1 MGHRA, CDR2 YSYEKL. The CDR3 is 15 residues long. CDR3 sequence: CASSLTSGGANEQFF.

The genes are TRBV5-4 and TRBJ2-7; TCRdb calls TRBD1, which cannot be checked without DNA. Germline V lookup: CDR1 SGHNT, CDR2 YYREEE (reference sequence). The CDR3 contains 13 residues. This CDR3 is CASSKGQTYEQYF. Full variable domain (missing parts from reference TRBV5-4 and TRBJ2-7): ETGVTQSPTHLIKTRGQQVTLRCSSQSGHNTVSWYQQALGQGPQFIFQYYREEENGRGNFPPRFSGLQFPNYSSELNVNALELDDSALYLCASSKGQTYEQYFGPGTRLTVT.

This chain connects TRBV9 to TRBJ2-5; with no DNA, the TCRdb D assignment of TRBD2 cannot be verified. This CDR3 comprises 15 residues. CDR1 SGDLS and CDR2 YYNGEE come from the germline V gene. The CDR3 sequence is CASSVGGGAGKTQYF.

The chain links TRBV5-6 to TRBJ1-4. Germline CDR1 SGHDT, CDR2 YYEEEE. This CDR3 is built from 14 residues. CDR3 protein: CASSRTPGDEKLFF.

The V gene is TRBV7-8, the J gene TRBJ2-3. The germline gives CDR1 SGHVS, CDR2 FQNEAQ. This CDR3 comprises 13 residues. CDR3 sequence reads: CASRTARADTQYF.

The chain combines TRBV29-1 with TRBJ2-3; TCRdb proposes TRBD2, but this gene call is untestable without DNA. Germline loops: CDR1 SQVTM, CDR2 ANQGSEA. The CDR3 is 13 amino acids. The CDR3 spells CSVSGRVTDTQYF.

The rearrangement links TRBV9 to TRBJ2-1; the TCRdb D gene call, TRBD2, has no DNA to confirm it. This CDR3 region has 16 residues. Germline loops: CDR1 SGDLS, CDR2 YYNGEE. Here the CDR3 reads CASSVEAGGSYNEQFF.

The CDR3 protein is CASSLGDGGQFF. The chain links TRBV7-9 to TRBJ2-1; the TRBD1 assignment by TCRdb is unverifiable without DNA. The CDR3 is 12 residues long. Germline CDR1 is SEHNR and CDR2 is FQNEAQ (reference sequence).

This chain links TRBV24-1 with TRBJ2-1; TCRdb picks TRBD1, but there is no DNA to check that call. Looked up from germline, CDR1 is KGHDR and CDR2 is SFDVKD. The CDR3 contains 14 residues. CDR3 loop: CATSARQSFNEQFF.

V usage is TRBV7-3 and J usage is TRBJ2-2. Germline V gives CDR1 SGHTA, CDR2 FQGTGA. The CDR3 totals 12 residues. CDR3 sequence: CASSLDGGELFF.

The chain links TRBV7-6 to TRBJ2-3; TCRdb designates TRBD2, a call that cannot be tested without DNA. Germline CDR1 is SGHVS and CDR2 is FNYEAQ. This CDR3 contains 17 residues. CDR3 residues: CASSRRPLDGSTDTQYF.

The gene calls are TRBV11-1 and TRBJ2-1; TCRdb's D gene call, TRBD2, goes unchecked for lack of DNA. The CDR3 has 19 amino acids. The germline V gene has CDR1 SGHAT and CDR2 FQDESV (reference sequence). Here the CDR3 reads CASSTTGTSGMGSYNEQFF.

V and J are TRBV9 and TRBJ1-2. The germline V gene encodes CDR1 SGDLS and CDR2 YYNGEE. This CDR3 spans 13 amino acids. The CDR3 spells CASSRDSGYGYTF.

This chain links TRBV15 with TRBJ2-2. Germline V gene lookup returns CDR1 LNHNV and CDR2 YYDKDF (reference sequence). The CDR3 runs to 15 residues. The CDR3 region is CATSREKTNTGELFF.

The genes are TRBV9 and TRBJ2-1; TCRdb picks TRBD1, but there is no DNA to check that call. In germline, CDR1 is SGDLS, CDR2 YYNGEE. This CDR3 contains 15 residues. Here the CDR3 reads CASSVEGGSYNEQFF.

The J gene is TRBJ1-2, the V gene TRBV19; lacking DNA, the TRBD1 call made by TCRdb goes unchecked. The CDR3 totals 14 residues. Germline-derived CDR1 and CDR2 are LNHDA and SQIVND (reference sequence). The CDR3 loop reads CASSPPTSYYGYTF.

This chain uses TRBV5-1 with TRBJ2-1; no DNA is available, so the TRBD2 call from TCRdb remains unchecked. The CDR3 sequence is 15 residues long. Germline V lookup: CDR1 SGHRS, CDR2 YFSETQ. The CDR3 loop reads CASSVGTSGYNEQFF.

The J gene is TRBJ1-1, the V gene TRBV6-1; the D call from TCRdb, TRBD1, cannot be confirmed without DNA. This CDR3 has 14 amino acids. Germline CDR1 and CDR2: MNHNS and SASEGT. The chain's CDR3 is CASRGQGANTEAFF.

The chain links TRBV7-2 to TRBJ2-7; the D call from TCRdb, TRBD2, cannot be confirmed without DNA. This CDR3 spans 15 amino acids. Germline V CDR1 and CDR2: SGHTA, FQGNSA. The CDR3 spells CASSPTSGGTYEQYF.

The chain is built from TRBV29-1 and TRBJ2-1; the TCRdb call, TRBD1, lacks DNA for checking. Per germline, CDR1 SQVTM and CDR2 ANQGSEA. CDR3 length: 12 amino acids. This CDR3 is CSVGMRGDEQFF.

The chain uses TRBV7-3 and TRBJ2-3; TCRdb indicates TRBD2, and absent DNA this call remains unverified. Germline V gene lookup returns CDR1 SGHTA and CDR2 FQGTGA. This CDR3 region has 15 residues. CDR3 region: CASSLAGQTTDTQYF.

The gene calls are TRBV12-3 or TRBV12-4 and TRBJ2-4; as DNA is missing, the TRBD1 call by TCRdb cannot be tested. The CDR3 totals 15 residues. This chain's CDR3 is CASSLQGAAKNIQYF.